This T cell receptor beta chain stems from a study of a mutant IDH1 vaccine in newly diagnosed glioma. Overall study context: Once 4-6 weeks had passed after radiotherapy alone, vaccination started, or it started with temozolomide cycles. Study-level findings and limits: The occurrence of vaccine-induced immune responses was seen in 90% to 95% of patients.

As concerns this clone: Its antigen is unknown.

TCRdb's copy holds only in-frame clones and misses some; the assay was immunoSEQ multiplex PCR. The sample records 50,000 to 65,000 clones, around 90% being singletons. Time point noted: week 11, during vaccination. Vaccination comprised doses that each held 300 ug of mutant IDH1 20-mer peptide, plus topical imiquimod. V lost 4 bases, J lost 4 bases, and 6 bases lay in between. Germline V gives CDR1 LGHNA, CDR2 YNFKEQ. This CDR3 region has 12 residues. The sequencing here drew on PBMCs, taken from a glioma patient whose treatment included an IDH1 peptide vaccine. The genes are TRBV4-2 and TRBJ2-3; D is undetermined. This receptor was taken from a man aged 50 or older with glioma. The CDR3 sequence: CASSLAADTQYF. CDR3 in DNA: TGTGCCAGCAGCCTAGCAGCAGATACGCAGTATTTT.